The 3 T cell receptor beta chains given below trace back to one sample, sequenced in a study of blood T cell repertoires in COVID-19. Using immunoSEQ multiplex PCR, the repertoire was profiled, and TCRdb retains in-frame clones only, with some absent. The data hold some 150,000 clones, with roughly 77% observed a single time. Sample: peripheral blood. The source of these receptors is a man in his 60s with acute or convalescent COVID-19.

This chain joins TRBV28 and TRBJ1-4; a possible D gene is TRBD1 (5 bases). Trimming took 7 bases from V and 4 from J, leaving 10 bases between them. The length of the CDR3 is 13 residues. In germline, CDR1 is MDHEN, CDR2 SYDVKM. The CDR3 spells CASTDSSNEKLFF. As DNA, the CDR3 is TGTGCCAGCACCGACAGCAGTAATGAAAAACTGTTTTTT.

The rearrangement uses TRBV3-1 (or the pseudogene TRBV3-2) and TRBJ2-5, with 9 positions matching TRBD2. CDR1 LGHDT and CDR2 YNNKEL come from the germline V gene (reference sequence). The length of the CDR3 is 17 residues. V was clipped by 4 bases and J by 4 bases; unmatched bases: 13. The CDR3 DNA follows: TGTGCCAGCAGCCTCAAGGTTATTAGCGGGAGTTTAGAGACCCAGTACTTC. Protein sequence: CASSLKVISGSLETQYF.

The genes are TRBV11-2 and TRBJ1-1, with D perhaps matching TRBD1 (5 bases). The CDR3 is 14 amino acids. CDR1 and CDR2 (germline): SGHAT, FQNNGV. Trimming stripped 3 bases from V and 3 bases from J, with 11 bases between. CDR3 residues: CASSFLGGDTEAFF. CDR3 in DNA: TGTGCCAGCAGCTTCCTCGGGGGGGACACTGAAGCTTTCTTT.